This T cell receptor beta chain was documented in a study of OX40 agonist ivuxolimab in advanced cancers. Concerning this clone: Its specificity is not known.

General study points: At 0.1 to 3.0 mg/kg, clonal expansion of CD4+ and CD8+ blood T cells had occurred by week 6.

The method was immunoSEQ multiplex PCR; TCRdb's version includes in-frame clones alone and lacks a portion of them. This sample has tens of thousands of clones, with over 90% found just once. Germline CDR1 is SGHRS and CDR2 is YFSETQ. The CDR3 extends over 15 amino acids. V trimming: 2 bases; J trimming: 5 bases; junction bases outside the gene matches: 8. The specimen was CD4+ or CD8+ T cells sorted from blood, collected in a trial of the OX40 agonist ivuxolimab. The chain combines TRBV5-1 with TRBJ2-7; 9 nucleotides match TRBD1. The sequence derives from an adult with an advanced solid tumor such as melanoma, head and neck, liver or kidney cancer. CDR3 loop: CASSFSTGGIDEQYF. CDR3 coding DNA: TGCGCCAGCAGCTTCTCGACAGGGGGTATCGACGAGCAGTACTTC.